The 19 T cell receptor beta chains given below trace back to one sample, sequenced in a study of blood T cell repertoires in COVID-19. Only in-frame clones appear in the TCRdb table, and some are missing; sequencing was by immunoSEQ multiplex PCR. The repertoire holds 150,000 to 200,000 clones, with 75% to 85% as singletons. The specimen sequenced was PBMCs or T cells enriched from blood (not recorded which). The receptor source for this set is a man aged 40-49 years who had recovered from COVID-19.

The chain links TRBV2 to TRBJ1-1, with 7 bases matching TRBD1. The CDR3 spans 13 residues. J lost 5 bases, V lost 7 bases, and 7 bases had no gene match. Germline V gene sequence: CDR1 SNHLY, CDR2 FYNNEI. The CDR3 DNA reads as TGTGCCAGCAAGGAGGGGGCGCTGACTGAAGCTTTCTTT. This sequence encodes CASKEGALTEAFF.

J is TRBJ2-3 and V is TRBV12-5; weak D call: TRBD2 (6 bases). V was trimmed by 0 bases and J by 14 bases, leaving 12 bases between them. Germline CDR1 LGHNT, CDR2 FRNRAP. The CDR3 extends over 12 amino acids. The CDR3 sequence is CASGLVETSRYF. CDR3 nucleotide sequence: TGTGCTAGTGGTTTGGTAGAGACTAGTCGGTATTTT.

The chain combines TRBV6-5 with TRBJ2-7; 9 positions match TRBD1. The V and J ends lost 6 bases and 4 bases, in that order; junction bases with no gene match: 7. CDR1 is MNHEY and CDR2 is SVGAGI in the germline V gene. The CDR3 sequence is 14 residues long. The CDR3 protein is CASREGQGLYEQYF. The CDR3 bases are TGTGCCAGCAGAGAGGGACAGGGTCTATACGAGCAGTACTTC.

The rearrangement uses TRBV12-5 and TRBJ2-4, with D tentatively TRBD1 (5 bases). Germline values: CDR1 LGHNT, CDR2 FRNRAP. The V gene lost 4 bases and the J gene lost 3 bases, with 16 bases spanning the gap. This CDR3 spans 16 amino acids. The CDR3 nucleotides are TGTGCTAGTGGTTGGGCCCCAGGGATGGTCAAAAACATTCAGTACTTC. Translation gives CASGWAPGMVKNIQYF.

V is TRBV11-2 and J is TRBJ1-1, with D unclear. Germline V gene sequence: CDR1 SGHAT, CDR2 FQNNGV. V was trimmed by 3 bases and J by 1 base, leaving 15 bases between them. This CDR3 is built from 16 residues. The CDR3 loop is CASSLAGRAGNTEAFF. In nucleotides, the CDR3 is TGTGCCAGCAGCTTGGCGGGCCGGGCGGGGAACACTGAAGCTTTCTTT. Supplemented by reference TRBV11-2 and TRBJ1-1, the full variable domain reads EAGVAQSPRYKIIEKRQSVAFWCNPISGHATLYWYQQILGQGPKLLIQFQNNGVVDDSQLPKDRFSAERLKGVDSTLKIQPAKLEDSAVYLCASSLAGRAGNTEAFFGQGTRLTVV.

CDR3 nucleotides: TGTGCCAGTAGTATCGGTCCACCTAACTACGAGCAGTACTTC. This gives the protein CASSIGPPNYEQYF. The chain links TRBV19 to TRBJ2-7; D ambiguous. The CDR3 contains 14 residues. CDR1 LNHDA and CDR2 SQIVND come from the germline V gene (reference sequence). V was shortened by 3 bases and J by 3 bases, with 12 bases between the two germline ends.

The chain has TRBV6-1 and TRBJ1-1, with 7 bases matching TRBD1. CDR1 is MNHNS and CDR2 is SASEGT in the germline V gene. This CDR3 spans 17 amino acids. Trimming cost V 3 bases and J 1 base; bases outside gene matches: 11. The CDR3 nucleotides are TGTGCCAGCAGTGACAGACCAGGGGGTATGACGAACACTGAAGCTTTCTTT. It yields the protein CASSDRPGGMTNTEAFF.

V gene TRBV4-1 combines with J gene TRBJ2-5, with 7 nucleotides matching TRBD1. V was pared by 0 bases and J by 3 bases, with 4 bases of the junction left unmatched. Germline V lookup: CDR1 MGHRA, CDR2 YSYEKL. The CDR3 sequence is 15 residues long. The CDR3 region is CASSQDRGYEETQYF. The CDR3 DNA follows: TGCGCCAGCAGCCAAGACAGGGGGTATGAAGAGACCCAGTACTTC.

J is TRBJ1-4 and V is TRBV18; 9 positions match TRBD1. The germline V gene encodes CDR1 KGHSH and CDR2 LQKENI. The V gene end was trimmed by 3 bases and the J gene end by 0 bases; junction bases not matched to a gene: 2. The CDR3 has 16 amino acids. The DNA for the CDR3 is TGTGCCAGCTCACCCAGGGACAGGGCAACTAATGAAAAACTGTTTTTT. Encoded protein: CASSPRDRATNEKLFF.

This clone was recorded a few times. The chain recombines TRBV3-1 (or the pseudogene TRBV3-2) with TRBJ1-2, with a weak D call TRBD1 (5 bases). The germline gives CDR1 LGHDT, CDR2 YNNKEL (reference sequence). V was pared by 0 bases and J by 4 bases, with 15 bases between. The CDR3 covers 16 residues. The CDR3 loop is CASSQDRRGGGYGYTF. In nucleotides, the CDR3 is TGTGCCAGCAGCCAAGATCGGAGGGGAGGAGGCTATGGCTACACCTTC.

The gene calls are TRBV9 and TRBJ2-1; D gene unclear. The germline V gene encodes CDR1 SGDLS and CDR2 YYNGEE. V lost 4 bases and J 10 bases, leaving 18 bases between the germline ends. The CDR3 has 14 amino acids. DNA for the CDR3: TGTGCCAGCAGCCCCCTCGGATTCGGAGCGGAGCAGTTCTTC. Protein: CASSPLGFGAEQFF. Variable domain in full (rest from reference TRBV9 and TRBJ2-1): DSGVTQTPKHLITATGQRVTLRCSPRSGDLSVYWYQQSLDQGLQFLIQYYNGEERAKGNILERFSAQQFPDLHSELNLSSLELGDSALYFCASSPLGFGAEQFFGPGTRLTVL.

The V call is TRBV9, the J call TRBJ1-1, with D uncertain. V dropped 0 bases and J dropped 5 bases, with 8 bases sitting between them. This CDR3 region has 13 residues. From germline, CDR1 is SGDLS and CDR2 YYNGEE. The CDR3: CASSVGSLTEAFF. The CDR3 coding sequence is TGTGCCAGCAGCGTAGGTAGTTTAACTGAAGCTTTCTTT.

This clone was observed a few times. J is TRBJ2-3 and V is TRBV3-1 (or the pseudogene TRBV3-2), with TRBD2 matching 9 bases. Trimming removed 4 bases from V and 4 bases from J; junction bases left unmatched: 15. Looked up from germline, CDR1 is LGHDT and CDR2 is YNNKEL (reference sequence). This CDR3 spans 18 amino acids. DNA for the CDR3: TGTGCCAGCAGCCTTCGCCTATTAGCGGGGGATCCCGCAGATACGCAGTATTTT. Protein sequence: CASSLRLLAGDPADTQYF.

V gene TRBV7-8 combines with J gene TRBJ2-1; 9 bases agree with TRBD2. The V gene end was trimmed by 0 bases and the J gene end by 9 bases; junction bases not matched to a gene: 9. The length of the CDR3 is 16 residues. CDR1 and CDR2 (germline): SGHVS, FQNEAQ. CDR3 nucleotide sequence: TGTGCCAGCAGCTTAGCGCGCGGCGGGGGGGCCGGTGAGCAGTTCTTC. Translation gives CASSLARGGGAGEQFF.

CDR3 residues: CATSRRRQVGRDNEQFF. In DNA, the CDR3 is TGTGCCACCAGCAGACGTCGACAGGTAGGCAGGGACAATGAGCAGTTCTTC. The rearrangement joins TRBV15 to TRBJ2-1; D is perhaps TRBD1 (6 bases). This CDR3 contains 17 residues. V lost 2 bases and J lost 5, with 19 bases in between. CDR1 and CDR2 (germline): LNHNV, YYDKDF (reference sequence).

V is TRBV2 and J is TRBJ2-2; tentative D call: TRBD2 (5 bases). This CDR3 has 14 residues. Germline CDR1 reads SNHLY; CDR2 reads FYNNEI. V shed 6 bases and J shed 8 bases, with 16 bases lying between them. DNA of the CDR3: TGTGCCAGCAGCGCCGGACTCACCCCGGGGGAGCTGTTTTTT. Translated, it gives CASSAGLTPGELFF.

The V gene is TRBV7-8, the J gene TRBJ2-3; D remains unclear. The CDR3 length is 14 residues. V gave up 5 bases and J gave up 5 bases, with 14 bases separating them. Germline CDR1 is SGHVS and CDR2 is FQNEAQ. The CDR3 protein is CASSPLSPGDTQYF. CDR3 bases: TGTGCCAGCAGCCCACTCTCCCCGGGAGATACGCAGTATTTT.

For this clone: The same CDR3 arises from other DNA sequences in this sample as well. The rearrangement uses TRBV19 and TRBJ1-5, with D perhaps matching TRBD1 (6 bases). The V end was cut by 5 bases, the J end by 7 bases, with 12 bases between. The germline CDR1 and CDR2 sequences are LNHDA and SQIVND (reference sequence). The CDR3 sequence is 13 residues long. CDR3: CASSRQVGQPQHF. CDR3 DNA sequence: TGTGCCAGTAGTCGACAGGTAGGACAGCCCCAGCATTTT.

The chain is built from TRBV27 and TRBJ2-7, with 8 bases fitting TRBD1. The CDR3 has 17 amino acids. The V and J ends lost 3 bases and 4 bases, in that order; junction bases with no gene match: 14. Germline V gene sequence: CDR1 MNHEY, CDR2 SMNVEV (reference sequence). The CDR3 DNA sequence: TGTGCCAGCAGTTTCGAACATCGGACAGGGCTAGGGTACGAGCAGTACTTC. It translates to CASSFEHRTGLGYEQYF.